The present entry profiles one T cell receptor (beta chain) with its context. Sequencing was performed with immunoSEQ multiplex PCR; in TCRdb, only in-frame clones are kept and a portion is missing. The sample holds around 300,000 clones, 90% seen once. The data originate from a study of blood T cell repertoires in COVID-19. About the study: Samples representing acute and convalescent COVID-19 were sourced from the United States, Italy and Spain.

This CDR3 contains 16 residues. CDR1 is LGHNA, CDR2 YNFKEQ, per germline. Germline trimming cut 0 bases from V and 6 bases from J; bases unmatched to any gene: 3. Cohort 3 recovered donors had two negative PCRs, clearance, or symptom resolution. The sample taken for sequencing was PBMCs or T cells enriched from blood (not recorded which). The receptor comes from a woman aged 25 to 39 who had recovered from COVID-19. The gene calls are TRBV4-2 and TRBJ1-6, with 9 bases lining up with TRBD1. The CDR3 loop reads CASSQDGGQGNSPLHF. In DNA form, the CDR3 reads TGTGCCAGCAGCCAAGACGGGGGACAGGGTAATTCACCCCTCCACTTT.